Sequencing of this T cell receptor beta chain was carried out in a study of CD4+ T cells in melanoma. The assay was immunoSEQ multiplex PCR, and TCRdb's table has in-frame clones only and misses some. The table records about 140,000 clones, about 90% of them present only once. From germline, CDR1 is MGHRA and CDR2 YSYEKL. The CDR3 is 15 residues long. V shed 3 bases and J shed 7 bases, with 16 bases lying between them. This receptor was taken from a human donor with melanoma. The chain links TRBV4-1 to TRBJ2-1; either TRBD1 or TRBD2 may fit D (6 bases each). This CDR3 is CASSQPPWGANEQFF. CDR3 sequence (DNA): TGCGCCAGCAGCCAGCCACCCTGGGGGGCAAATGAGCAGTTCTTC.